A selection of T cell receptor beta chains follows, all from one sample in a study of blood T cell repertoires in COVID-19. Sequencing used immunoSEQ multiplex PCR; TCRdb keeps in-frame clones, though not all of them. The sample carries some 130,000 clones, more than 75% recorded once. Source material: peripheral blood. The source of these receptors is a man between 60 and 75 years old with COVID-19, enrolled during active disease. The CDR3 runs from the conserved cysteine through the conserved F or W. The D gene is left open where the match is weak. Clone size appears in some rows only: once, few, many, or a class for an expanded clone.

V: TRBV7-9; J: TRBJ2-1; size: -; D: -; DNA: TGTGCCAGCAGCCACCGGGGGTCCTACAATGAGCAGTTCTTC; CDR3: CASSHRGSYNEQFF
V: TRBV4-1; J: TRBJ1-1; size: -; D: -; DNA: TGCGCCAGCAGCCAAGAGAACGGACAGAACACTGAAGCTTTCTTT; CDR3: CASSQENGQNTEAFF
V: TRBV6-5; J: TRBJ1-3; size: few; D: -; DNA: TGTGCCAGCAGCCTCGGGGGGGCTGGAAACACCATATATTTT; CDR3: CASSLGGAGNTIYF
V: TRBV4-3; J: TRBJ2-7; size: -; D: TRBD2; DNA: TGCGCCAGCAGCCTAATAGCGGGAGATGAAAGTCTGTACTTC; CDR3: CASSLIAGDESLYF
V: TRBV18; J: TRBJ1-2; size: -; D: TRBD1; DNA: TGTGCCAGCTCACCAAGGGACAGCATAGCTAACTATGGCTACACCTTC; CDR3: CASSPRDSIANYGYTF
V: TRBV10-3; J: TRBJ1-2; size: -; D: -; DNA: TGTGCCATCAGTGCCCGAGGAGATAATGGCTACACCTTC; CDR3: CAISARGDNGYTF
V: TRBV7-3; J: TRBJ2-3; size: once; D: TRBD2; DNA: TGTGCCAGCAGCTTGGGACTACTTCACACAGATACGCAGTATTTT; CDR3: CASSLGLLHTDTQYF
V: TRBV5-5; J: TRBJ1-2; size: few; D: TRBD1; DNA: TGTGCCAGCAGCCTGACAGGGTTAAATCCCAACTATGGCTACACCTTC; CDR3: CASSLTGLNPNYGYTF
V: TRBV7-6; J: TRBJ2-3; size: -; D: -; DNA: TGTGCCAGCAGCCCCCGGACAGATACGCAGTATTTT; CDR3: CASSPRTDTQYF
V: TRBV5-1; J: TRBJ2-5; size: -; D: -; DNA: TGCGCCAGCAGCTTAAACTCCGGGGATCAAGAGACCCAGTACTTC; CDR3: CASSLNSGDQETQYF
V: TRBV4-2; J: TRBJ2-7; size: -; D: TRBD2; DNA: TGTGCCAGCAGCCAAGAGCACCTAGCGGGACCTTCCTACGAGCAGTACTTC; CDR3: CASSQEHLAGPSYEQYF
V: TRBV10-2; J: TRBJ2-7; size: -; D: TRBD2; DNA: TGCGCCAGCAGGCCCGGGACTAGCGGCTACGAGCAGTACTTC; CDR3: CASRPGTSGYEQYF
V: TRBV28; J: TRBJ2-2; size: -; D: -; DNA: TGTGCCAGCAGGGGAGACGGGGGGCGGAACACCGGGGAGCTGTTTTTT; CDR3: CASRGDGGRNTGELFF
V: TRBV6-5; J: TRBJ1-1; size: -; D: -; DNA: TGTGCCAGCACCGCGACGGGAGAAGCTTTCTTT; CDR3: CASTATGEAFF
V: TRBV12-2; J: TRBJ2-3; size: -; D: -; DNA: TGTGCAAGTCGCTCCCGAAGGAGTAGGACCAGGGACACAGATACGCAGTATTTT; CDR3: CASRSRRSRTRDTDTQYF
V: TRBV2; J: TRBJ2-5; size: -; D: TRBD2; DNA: TGTGCCAGCAGTGAATCTAGCGGGAGTCGAAAGACCCAGTACTTC; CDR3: CASSESSGSRKTQYF
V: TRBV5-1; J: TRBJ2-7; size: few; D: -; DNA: TGCGCCAGCAGCTTGGAATACCGGAGTCCCTCTCACTACGAGCAGTACTTC; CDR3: CASSLEYRSPSHYEQYF
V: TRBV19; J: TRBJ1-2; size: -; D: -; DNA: TGTGCCAGTGGGGTCAGGGGATATGGCTACACCTTC; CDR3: CASGVRGYGYTF
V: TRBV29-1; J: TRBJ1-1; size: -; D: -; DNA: TGCAGCGTTTACGGACAGATCACTGAAGCTTTCTTT; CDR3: CSVYGQITEAFF
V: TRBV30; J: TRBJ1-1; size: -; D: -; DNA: TGTGCCTGGAGTGCCCTTACAGGGTACGCTGAAGCTTTCTTT; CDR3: CAWSALTGYAEAFF
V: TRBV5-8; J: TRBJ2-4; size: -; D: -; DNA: TGTGCCAGCAGCTTGGGTAGGGGGAACATTCAGTACTTC; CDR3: CASSLGRGNIQYF
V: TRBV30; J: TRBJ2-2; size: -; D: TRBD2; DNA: TGTGCCTGGAGTGTAGCGGGAGGGGACACCGGGGAGCTGTTTTTT; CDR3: CAWSVAGGDTGELFF
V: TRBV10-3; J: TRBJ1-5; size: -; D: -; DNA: TGTGCCAGCGGGCTCTCGGATCAGCCCCAGCATTTT; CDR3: CASGLSDQPQHF
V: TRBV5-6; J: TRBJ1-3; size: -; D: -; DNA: TGTGCCAGCAGCTCCCTAGGCTCTGGAAACACCATATATTTT; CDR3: CASSSLGSGNTIYF
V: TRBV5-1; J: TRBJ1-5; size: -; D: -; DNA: TGCGCCAGCAGCCCCGGGACAACGTATAGCAATCAGCCCCAGCATTTT; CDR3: CASSPGTTYSNQPQHF
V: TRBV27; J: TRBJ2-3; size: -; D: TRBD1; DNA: TGTGCCAGCAGTTTATACGTTCCGGGACAGGGAGGGGCAGATACGCAGTATTTT; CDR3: CASSLYVPGQGGADTQYF
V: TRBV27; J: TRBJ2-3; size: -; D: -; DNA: TGTGCCAGCAGTTTAACGCCAGCGGACCCCACAGATACGCAGTATTTT; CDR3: CASSLTPADPTDTQYF
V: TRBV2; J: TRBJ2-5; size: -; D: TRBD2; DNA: TGTGCCAGCAGTACCCGACTAGCGGGAACGGAGACCCAGTACTTC; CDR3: CASSTRLAGTETQYF
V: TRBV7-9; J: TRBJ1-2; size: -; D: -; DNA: TGTGCCAGCACTGGCGCGGACTATGGCTACACCTTC; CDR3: CASTGADYGYTF
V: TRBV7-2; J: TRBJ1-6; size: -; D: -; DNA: TGTGCCAGCAGCTTAGCGGGGACGACTAGTAATTCACCCCTCCACTTT; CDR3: CASSLAGTTSNSPLHF
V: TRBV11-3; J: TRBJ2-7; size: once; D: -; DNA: TGTGCCAGCAGCTTAGGAAGCGCGCGGGAATATGTTGTCTACGAGCAGTACTTC; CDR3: CASSLGSAREYVVYEQYF
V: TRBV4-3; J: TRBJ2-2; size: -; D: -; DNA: TGCGCCAGCAGCCAAGTCAGAGGTGGGGAGCTGTTTTTT; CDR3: CASSQVRGGELFF
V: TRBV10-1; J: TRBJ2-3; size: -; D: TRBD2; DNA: TGCGCCAGCAGTGAGAGGCTGACGGGACTAGCGGGAGGTCCCGATACGCAGTATTTT; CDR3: CASSERLTGLAGGPDTQYF
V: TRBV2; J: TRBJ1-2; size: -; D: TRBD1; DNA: TGTGCCACCACACCCGAACAGGGGGCGGATCGCGACTATGGCTACACCTTC; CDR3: CATTPEQGADRDYGYTF